This T cell receptor (beta chain) was sequenced for a study of OX40 agonist ivuxolimab in advanced cancers. For the wider study: Ivuxolimab, which targeted the costimulatory receptor OX40 (CD134), was an agonistic, fully human IgG2 monoclonal antibody. Intravenous ivuxolimab was administered to patients every 2 weeks at six dose levels: 0.01, 0.1, 0.3, 1.5, 3 and 10 mg/kg. Of the roughly 52 dose-escalation patients, hepatocellular carcinoma was present in about 19, melanoma in some 15, renal cell carcinoma in 9 and head and neck cancer in 9. In the dose-escalation cohort, roughly 82% of patients were male, and the mean age was 60 years with a range of roughly 23 to 79. Prior anti-PD-1, anti-PD-L1 or anti-CTLA-4 therapy was permitted, and about two fifths of dose-escalation patients had received checkpoint inhibitors. Three dose-escalation patients achieved partial responses, one with hepatocellular carcinoma and two with cutaneous melanoma. The point of sequencing TCRbeta in the periphery was to test whether ivuxolimab changed TCR sequence diversity and drove clonal T-cell expansion. The paper reports the monotherapy dose-escalation portion (N of about 47 patients) of the phase I ivuxolimab trial. Overall study outcomes, separate from this receptor: In the 0.1-3.0 mg/kg groups, partial responders were among the patients with the lowest normalized peripheral clonal expansion, particularly in CD8+ T cells. Low levels of normalized T-cell clonal expansion were also seen in some patients who did not respond. After ivuxolimab, CD8+ T cells had more expanded clones than CD4+ T cells on average. At doses of 0.1 to 3.0 mg/kg, clonal expansion of both CD4+ and CD8+ blood T cells was observed from baseline to week 6. Antigen specificity was not determined for the clonally expanded peripheral T cells.

Here V drops 7 bases and J drops 7 bases, and the junction holds 6 bases not matched to any gene. From the cysteine up to the phenylalanine, the CDR3 has a length of 13 residues. Kept here is only the CDR3 DNA, which spans 39 bases and is read in frame from base 1. CDR1 GTSNPN and CDR2 SVGIG were looked up in the germline V gene (reference sequence). For sequencing of the TCRbeta CDR3 region, genomic DNA was extracted from the sorted cells. TCRbeta CDR3 regions were sequenced using the immunoSEQ Assay. As stored in TCRdb, this immuneACCESS dataset retains in-frame rearrangements with V and J assigned. A fraction of the clones does not appear; measured against another copy, unresolved V genes explain less than half of the discrepancy, and the remainder lacks a known reason. The sample table shows about 76,000 clones, and approximately 84% are seen once. In total, the top ten clones hold around 7.5% of the sample.

In regard to this clone: The specificity of this receptor is unknown. The record has no base qualities; no much larger clone is one base away.

Patients with a history of autoimmune disease or receiving systemic immunosuppression were excluded from the trial. In every dose cohort, peripheral blood was drawn for TCR sequencing at baseline, cycle 4 day 1, and cycle 7 day 1. The samples were taken from a phase I, first-in-human, multicenter, open-label dose-escalation trial of ivuxolimab. Adults with locally advanced or metastatic melanoma, renal cell carcinoma, hepatocellular carcinoma or head and neck squamous cell carcinoma were enrolled in the trial. Before TCR sequencing, CD4+ T cells and CD8+ T cells were sorted from peripheral blood as separate populations.

This receptor was identified in an adult with an advanced solid tumor such as melanoma, head and neck, liver or kidney cancer. This material consisted of CD4+ or CD8+ T cells sorted from blood, taken in a trial of the OX40 agonist ivuxolimab. The sequence is built from TRBV30 and TRBJ1-4; 10 central bases correspond to TRBD1. The DNA sequence is given as TGTGCCTCGGCCGGGACAGGGGCTGAAAAACTGTTTTTT. Its translation is CASAGTGAEKLFF.